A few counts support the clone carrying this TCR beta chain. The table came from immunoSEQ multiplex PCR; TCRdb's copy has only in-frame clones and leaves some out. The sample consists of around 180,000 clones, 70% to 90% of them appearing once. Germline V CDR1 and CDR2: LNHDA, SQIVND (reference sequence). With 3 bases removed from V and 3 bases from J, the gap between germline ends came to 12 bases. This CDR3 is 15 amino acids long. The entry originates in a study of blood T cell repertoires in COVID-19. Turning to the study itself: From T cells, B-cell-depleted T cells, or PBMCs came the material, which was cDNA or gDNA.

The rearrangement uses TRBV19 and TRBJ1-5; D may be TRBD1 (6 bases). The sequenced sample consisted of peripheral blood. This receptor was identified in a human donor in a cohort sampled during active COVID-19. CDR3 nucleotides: TGTGCCAGTAGTATGGGCGGACAGATCAATCAGCCCCAGCATTTT. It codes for CASSMGGQINQPQHF.